A selection of T cell receptor beta chains follows, all from one sample in a study of control samples from healthy donors and cancer patients. Some clones are missing from TCRdb's copy, which holds only in-frame ones; the method was immunoSEQ multiplex PCR. The sample shows over 75,000 clones, around four fifths of them seen only once. Sequencing used blood. The receptors come from a man aged 30-40 years in good health. The CDR3 runs from the conserved cysteine through the conserved F or W. The D gene is left open where the match is weak. Only part of the rows carry a size: once, few, many, or a class if the clone is expanded.

d_call: .
clone_size: few
v_call: TRBV5-6
j_call: TRBJ1-1
cdr3_aa: CASSFQRTMNTEAFF
cdr3_nt: TGTGCCAGCAGCTTTCAGCGGACGATGAACACTGAAGCTTTCTTT

d_call: TRBD1
clone_size: .
v_call: TRBV10-3
j_call: TRBJ1-2
cdr3_aa: CAISEGQGTGYTF
cdr3_nt: TGTGCCATCAGTGAGGGACAGGGTACTGGCTACACCTTC

d_call: .
clone_size: .
v_call: TRBV12-3/TRBV12-4
j_call: TRBJ1-1
cdr3_aa: CASSLERDTEAFF
cdr3_nt: TGTGCCAGCAGTTTAGAGAGAGACACTGAAGCTTTCTTT

d_call: TRBD2
clone_size: .
v_call: TRBV11-2
j_call: TRBJ2-4
cdr3_aa: CASSLGVGGGSDIQYF
cdr3_nt: TGTGCCAGCAGCTTAGGGGTCGGCGGGGGGTCCGACATTCAGTACTTC

d_call: TRBD2
clone_size: .
v_call: TRBV18
j_call: TRBJ2-3
cdr3_aa: CASSPLSGGITDTQYF
cdr3_nt: TGTGCCAGCTCACCCCTCAGCGGGGGGATCACAGATACGCAGTATTTT

d_call: TRBD1
clone_size: .
v_call: TRBV28
j_call: TRBJ1-5
cdr3_aa: CASTLQGSRNQPQHF
cdr3_nt: TGTGCCAGCACCTTACAGGGGTCCCGCAATCAGCCCCAGCATTTT

d_call: .
clone_size: .
v_call: TRBV7-8
j_call: TRBJ1-5
cdr3_aa: CASSLERSQPQHF
cdr3_nt: TGTGCCAGCAGCTTAGAACGGAGTCAGCCCCAGCATTTT

d_call: .
clone_size: .
v_call: TRBV9
j_call: TRBJ2-3
cdr3_aa: CASSGSFRDGRDTQYF
cdr3_nt: TGTGCCAGCAGCGGGAGTTTCAGAGACGGGAGAGATACGCAGTATTTT

d_call: TRBD1
clone_size: .
v_call: TRBV6-4
j_call: TRBJ2-7
cdr3_aa: CASSSEQGSVYEQYF
cdr3_nt: TGTGCCAGCAGTTCAGAACAGGGGTCCGTTTACGAGCAGTACTTC

d_call: .
clone_size: once
v_call: TRBV6-2/TRBV6-3
j_call: TRBJ1-5
cdr3_aa: CASSYSFSNQPQHF
cdr3_nt: TGTGCCAGCAGTTACTCGTTTAGCAATCAGCCCCAGCATTTT

d_call: TRBD1
clone_size: .
v_call: TRBV28
j_call: TRBJ1-5
cdr3_aa: CASSVRGTGGVNQPQHF
cdr3_nt: TGTGCCAGCAGTGTTCGCGGGACAGGGGGAGTCAATCAGCCCCAGCATTTT

d_call: TRBD1
clone_size: .
v_call: TRBV5-5
j_call: TRBJ1-2
cdr3_aa: CASSPGTGWGYTF
cdr3_nt: TGTGCCAGCAGCCCGGGGACAGGTTGGGGCTACACCTTC

d_call: TRBD1
clone_size: few
v_call: TRBV5-8
j_call: TRBJ1-2
cdr3_aa: CASSRGQEGYGYTF
cdr3_nt: TGTGCCAGCAGCCGGGGACAGGAGGGGTATGGCTACACCTTC

d_call: .
clone_size: few
v_call: TRBV7-9
j_call: TRBJ2-3
cdr3_aa: CASSGAGSGDTQYF
cdr3_nt: TGTGCCAGCAGCGGAGCCGGGTCGGGAGATACGCAGTATTTT

d_call: .
clone_size: .
v_call: TRBV7-9
j_call: TRBJ2-3
cdr3_aa: CASSLGRTNTDTQYF
cdr3_nt: TGTGCCAGCAGCTTAGGAAGAACTAACACAGATACGCAGTATTTT

d_call: .
clone_size: .
v_call: TRBV5-5
j_call: TRBJ1-2
cdr3_aa: CASSVGSKTNYGYTF
cdr3_nt: TGTGCCAGCAGTGTCGGTTCGAAAACTAACTATGGCTACACCTTC

d_call: .
clone_size: .
v_call: TRBV7-3
j_call: TRBJ1-1
cdr3_aa: CASSLSGNTEAFF
cdr3_nt: TGTGCCAGCAGCTTATCGGGGAACACTGAAGCTTTCTTT

d_call: .
clone_size: .
v_call: TRBV19
j_call: TRBJ1-5
cdr3_aa: CASSISQANQPQHF
cdr3_nt: TGTGCCAGTAGTATCTCACAGGCAAATCAGCCCCAGCATTTT

d_call: .
clone_size: .
v_call: TRBV10-1
j_call: TRBJ1-1
cdr3_aa: CASSDNTEAFF
cdr3_nt: TGCGCCAGCAGTGATAACACTGAAGCTTTCTTT

d_call: TRBD2
clone_size: .
v_call: TRBV6-5
j_call: TRBJ2-5
cdr3_aa: CASSYSPSGGAGTQYF
cdr3_nt: TGTGCCAGCAGTTACTCACCTAGCGGGGGGGCGGGGACCCAGTACTTC

d_call: .
clone_size: once
v_call: TRBV18
j_call: TRBJ1-2
cdr3_aa: CASSPLGPDVEGYTF
cdr3_nt: TGTGCCAGCTCACCACTCGGCCCGGATGTGGAGGGCTACACCTTC

d_call: TRBD1
clone_size: .
v_call: TRBV5-4
j_call: TRBJ1-1
cdr3_aa: CASSGDSSNTEAFF
cdr3_nt: TGTGCCAGCAGCGGGGACAGTTCGAACACTGAAGCTTTCTTT

d_call: .
clone_size: .
v_call: TRBV6-4
j_call: TRBJ1-2
cdr3_aa: CASSDGDGTNYGYTF
cdr3_nt: TGTGCCAGCAGTGACGGGGACGGCACTAACTATGGCTACACCTTC

d_call: TRBD2
clone_size: .
v_call: TRBV4-2
j_call: TRBJ2-7
cdr3_aa: CASSQDVTGGVYEQYF
cdr3_nt: TGTGCCAGCAGCCAAGATGTCACGGGGGGAGTCTACGAGCAGTACTTC

d_call: .
clone_size: .
v_call: TRBV20-1
j_call: TRBJ2-5
cdr3_aa: CSARSKETQYF
cdr3_nt: TGCAGTGCTAGATCGAAAGAGACCCAGTACTTC

d_call: .
clone_size: .
v_call: TRBV5-8
j_call: TRBJ1-3
cdr3_aa: CASSLRGDSGSTIYF
cdr3_nt: TGTGCCAGCAGCTTGCGAGGGGACTCTGGAAGCACCATATATTTT

d_call: .
clone_size: .
v_call: TRBV6-5
j_call: TRBJ2-7
cdr3_aa: CASSYSGGALTYEQYF
cdr3_nt: TGTGCCAGCAGTTACTCGGGGGGGGCCTTAACCTACGAGCAGTACTTC

d_call: TRBD1
clone_size: .
v_call: TRBV28
j_call: TRBJ1-6
cdr3_aa: CASSSDRVGSPLHF
cdr3_nt: TGTGCCAGCAGTTCGGACAGGGTGGGTTCACCCCTCCACTTT

d_call: TRBD1
clone_size: .
v_call: TRBV19
j_call: TRBJ2-1
cdr3_aa: CASSIQGTDYNEQFF
cdr3_nt: TGTGCCAGTAGTATCCAGGGGACAGACTACAATGAGCAGTTCTTC

d_call: .
clone_size: .
v_call: TRBV2
j_call: TRBJ1-2
cdr3_aa: CASSEALPGARGYTF
cdr3_nt: TGTGCCAGCAGTGAAGCGCTTCCAGGGGCGAGGGGCTACACCTTC

d_call: .
clone_size: .
v_call: TRBV12-5
j_call: TRBJ2-2
cdr3_aa: CASGLRDIYTGELFF
cdr3_nt: TGTGCTAGTGGTTTGCGGGACATTTACACCGGGGAGCTGTTTTTT

d_call: TRBD1
clone_size: .
v_call: TRBV5-6
j_call: TRBJ2-7
cdr3_aa: CASSLRQGNYEQYF
cdr3_nt: TGTGCCAGCAGCTTGAGACAGGGGAACTACGAGCAGTACTTC

d_call: TRBD1
clone_size: .
v_call: TRBV29-1
j_call: TRBJ1-1
cdr3_aa: CSATRGQGNTEAFF
cdr3_nt: TGCAGCGCAACACGTGGACAGGGAAACACTGAAGCTTTCTTT

d_call: TRBD1
clone_size: .
v_call: TRBV6-5
j_call: TRBJ1-1
cdr3_aa: CASSPIQGTTEAFF
cdr3_nt: TGTGCCAGCAGTCCCATACAGGGGACTACTGAAGCTTTCTTT

d_call: TRBD1
clone_size: once
v_call: TRBV11-2
j_call: TRBJ1-1
cdr3_aa: CASSYNGRDRADTEAFF
cdr3_nt: TGTGCCAGCAGCTACAATGGTCGTGACAGGGCAGACACTGAAGCTTTCTTT

d_call: .
clone_size: .
v_call: TRBV27
j_call: TRBJ1-2
cdr3_aa: CASSLSTGNRYGYTF
cdr3_nt: TGTGCCAGCAGTCTGAGCACAGGGAATCGCTATGGCTACACCTTC

d_call: TRBD1
clone_size: few
v_call: TRBV5-1
j_call: TRBJ1-1
cdr3_aa: CASSWTGQTEAFF
cdr3_nt: TGCGCCAGCAGCTGGACAGGGCAAACTGAAGCTTTCTTT

d_call: .
clone_size: .
v_call: TRBV12-3/TRBV12-4
j_call: TRBJ2-7
cdr3_aa: CASSLGGNEQYF
cdr3_nt: TGTGCCAGCAGTTTGGGGGGCAACGAGCAGTACTTC

d_call: .
clone_size: few
v_call: TRBV6-6
j_call: TRBJ1-1
cdr3_aa: CASLPGAGAVFTEAFF
cdr3_nt: TGTGCCAGTCTACCCGGGGCAGGTGCGGTTTTCACTGAAGCTTTCTTT

d_call: .
clone_size: .
v_call: TRBV10-3
j_call: TRBJ2-2
cdr3_aa: CAITQTASNTGELFF
cdr3_nt: TGTGCCATCACCCAGACAGCGTCGAACACCGGGGAGCTGTTTTTT

d_call: TRBD2
clone_size: once
v_call: TRBV18
j_call: TRBJ2-7
cdr3_aa: CASSRRLAGGTYEQYF
cdr3_nt: TGTGCCAGCTCCCGCCGACTAGCGGGGGGGACCTACGAGCAGTACTTC

d_call: TRBD1
clone_size: .
v_call: TRBV5-1
j_call: TRBJ1-3
cdr3_aa: CASKTGGEGGNTIYF
cdr3_nt: TGCGCCAGCAAGACAGGGGGAGAGGGTGGAAACACCATATATTTT

d_call: TRBD2
clone_size: once
v_call: TRBV19
j_call: TRBJ2-7
cdr3_aa: CASSGDRASGEQYF
cdr3_nt: TGTGCCAGTAGTGGCGATCGGGCTAGCGGCGAGCAGTACTTC

d_call: .
clone_size: few
v_call: TRBV6-5
j_call: TRBJ1-5
cdr3_aa: CASRGSGTTNQPQHF
cdr3_nt: TGTGCCAGCAGGGGATCCGGGACTACAAATCAGCCCCAGCATTTT

d_call: .
clone_size: .
v_call: TRBV27
j_call: TRBJ2-1
cdr3_aa: CASSTTGAYNEQFF
cdr3_nt: TGTGCCAGCAGTACGACGGGTGCCTACAATGAGCAGTTCTTC

d_call: .
clone_size: many
v_call: TRBV3-1/TRBV3-2
j_call: TRBJ2-7
cdr3_aa: CASSQQGFGAQSYEQYF
cdr3_nt: TGTGCCAGCAGCCAACAGGGATTCGGCGCGCAATCCTACGAGCAGTACTTC

d_call: .
clone_size: .
v_call: TRBV10-3
j_call: TRBJ1-6
cdr3_aa: CAISESTHEGNSPLHF
cdr3_nt: TGTGCCATCAGTGAGTCGACTCATGAAGGTAATTCACCCCTCCACTTT

d_call: .
clone_size: .
v_call: TRBV10-3
j_call: TRBJ1-5
cdr3_aa: CAISGGGSNTGNQPQHF
cdr3_nt: TGTGCCATCAGCGGGGGGGGATCGAACACTGGCAATCAGCCCCAGCATTTT

d_call: .
clone_size: .
v_call: TRBV12-3/TRBV12-4
j_call: TRBJ1-1
cdr3_aa: CASSFSGYTEAFF
cdr3_nt: TGTGCCAGCAGTTTTAGTGGGTACACTGAAGCTTTCTTT

d_call: .
clone_size: .
v_call: TRBV6-5
j_call: TRBJ1-1
cdr3_aa: CASSPPGGVGTEAFF
cdr3_nt: TGTGCCAGCAGTCCCCCCGGGGGAGTGGGCACTGAAGCTTTCTTT

d_call: .
clone_size: .
v_call: TRBV18
j_call: TRBJ2-3
cdr3_aa: CASSSNRRSTDTQYF
cdr3_nt: TGTGCCAGCTCATCCAACCGGAGAAGCACAGATACGCAGTATTTT

d_call: .
clone_size: .
v_call: TRBV28
j_call: TRBJ2-1
cdr3_aa: CASSPPGTSEQFF
cdr3_nt: TGTGCCAGCAGTCCCCCGGGTACCAGTGAGCAGTTCTTC

d_call: .
clone_size: .
v_call: TRBV28
j_call: TRBJ1-4
cdr3_aa: CASSFRLTRANEKLFF
cdr3_nt: TGTGCCAGCAGTTTCCGACTCACCCGGGCCAATGAAAAACTGTTTTTT

d_call: .
clone_size: .
v_call: TRBV3-1/TRBV3-2
j_call: TRBJ1-4
cdr3_aa: CASSQEGGSEKLFF
cdr3_nt: TGTGCCAGCAGCCAAGAAGGGGGGAGTGAAAAACTGTTTTTT

d_call: .
clone_size: .
v_call: TRBV2
j_call: TRBJ1-6
cdr3_aa: CATVRREASPLHF
cdr3_nt: TGTGCCACCGTGAGGAGGGAGGCTTCACCCCTCCACTTT

d_call: .
clone_size: .
v_call: TRBV15
j_call: TRBJ2-5
cdr3_aa: CATSRGQAPETQYF
cdr3_nt: TGTGCCACCAGCAGAGGACAGGCCCCGGAGACCCAGTACTTC